These 2 T cell receptor beta chains came from one sample sequenced in a study of blood T cell repertoires in COVID-19. Using immunoSEQ multiplex PCR, the repertoire was profiled, and TCRdb retains in-frame clones only, with some absent. The top ten hold 2% to 2.5% of the sample, which has approximately 290,000 clones, roughly 90% seen once. Sequencing used peripheral blood. Every receptor here comes from a woman in her twenties or thirties with COVID-19, enrolled during active disease.

This clone was seen only a few times. This chain connects TRBV2 to TRBJ1-6; a weak D match, TRBD1 (6 bases). From germline, CDR1 is SNHLY and CDR2 FYNNEI. Trimming cost V 5 bases and J 0 bases, with 20 bases left between them. The CDR3 extends over 19 amino acids. The CDR3 spells CASSHETRTGISYNSPLHF. Here the CDR3 DNA reads TGTGCCAGCAGTCACGAGACCCGAACAGGGATCTCCTATAATTCACCCCTCCACTTT.

The V and J genes are TRBV13 and TRBJ1-3; 7 bases match TRBD1. Germline V gene sequence: CDR1 PRHDT, CDR2 FYEKMQ (reference sequence). This CDR3 spans 19 amino acids. V shed 2 bases, J shed 0 bases, and the junction held 13 bases outside the gene matches. The DNA for the CDR3 is TGTGCCAGCAGCTTAACAACAGGGGCAAGGTTACTCTCTGGAAACACCATATATTTT. It specifies CASSLTTGARLLSGNTIYF.